This TCR beta chain was sequenced during a study of cytomegalovirus exposure and HLA in healthy donors. Concerning this clone itself: The antigen remains undetermined.

V lost 5 bases to trimming and J lost 0 bases; unmatched junction nucleotides: 6. The germline V gene has CDR1 LNHDA and CDR2 SQIVND (reference sequence). The length of the CDR3 is 16 residues. Study findings and constraints: Immune exposure was documented only through CMV serostatus. Other equally common chains were less clonally expanded than HLA-associated TCR beta chains, a later analysis showed.

PCR involved 60 Vbeta and 13 Jbeta primers. TCRdb's table, derived via immunoSEQ multiplex PCR, lists solely in-frame clones and lacks some. Among 150,000 to 200,000 clones, approximately 79% were seen once, and the ten largest hold 1.2% to 1.5%. The sample consisted of PBMCs. The source is a man in his 60s in good health and CMV-seronegative. The chain is built from TRBV19 and TRBJ1-5; 8 nucleotides line up with TRBD1. This CDR3 is CASSDRGSYSNQPQHF. DNA for the CDR3: TGTGCCAGTAGTGACAGGGGCTCCTATAGCAATCAGCCCCAGCATTTT.